This T cell receptor (beta chain) was retrieved from a study of blood T cell repertoires in COVID-19. In the study overall: The origin of the acute and convalescent COVID-19 samples was the United States, Italy and Spain. T cells, B-cell-depleted T cells, or PBMCs supplied cDNA or gDNA.

The V gene end was trimmed by 5 bases and the J gene end by 4 bases; junction bases not matched to a gene: 12. Germline V CDR1 and CDR2: MGHRA, YSYEKL. The CDR3 has 17 residues. Seattle's enrolled individuals joined amid active infection and were then monitored longitudinally. Original processing notes: Amplification of reference gene primers was used by the study to estimate nucleated cell counts. Profiled with immunoSEQ multiplex PCR; TCRdb holds only in-frame clones, not every one. The DNA was the basis for D and trimming; V, J and clone size are from that table. This table has fewer than 300,000 clones, around 85% appearing once.

The sequence derives from a human donor with COVID-19, enrolled during active disease. The donor label of this sample is uncertain. Sequencing input: peripheral blood. V and J are TRBV4-1 and TRBJ2-3, with 10 bases matching TRBD2. CDR3 sequence (DNA): TGCGCCAGCAGCTATACCCTAGCGGGAGTAGGGTCAGATACGCAGTATTTT. Amino acid sequence: CASSYTLAGVGSDTQYF.